Below are 23 T cell receptor beta chains sequenced from a single sample in a study of T cell changes during pregnancy in multiple sclerosis. Clones were read by immunoSEQ multiplex PCR, and TCRdb kept only the in-frame ones, dropping some. The table has tens of thousands of clones, roughly 89% seen once. The source was CD4+ T cells from peripheral blood mononuclear cells, collected in the first trimester of pregnancy. These receptors were taken from a female donor with multiple sclerosis, enrolled in a pregnancy study.

The chain combines TRBV7-9 with TRBJ2-1; 9 nucleotides align to TRBD1. The CDR3 totals 19 residues. The junction had 12 bases not matched to a gene; V was cut back by 2 bases and J by 1 base. Germline values: CDR1 SEHNR, CDR2 FQNEAQ (reference sequence). Written as DNA, the CDR3 is TGTGCCAGCAGCTTACCCCGGGGACAGGGAAAGGGGTCCTACAATGAGCAGTTCTTC. Translating it yields CASSLPRGQGKGSYNEQFF.

V gene TRBV6-6 combines with J gene TRBJ1-4; no reliable D call. Trimming pared 5 bases from V and 0 bases from J, leaving 10 bases between. The V gene's germline CDR1 is MNHNY and CDR2 SVGAGI (reference sequence). The CDR3 is made up of 15 amino acids. The DNA of the CDR3 is TGTGCCAGCAGTATCATTACGGCAACTAATGAAAAACTGTTTTTT. Its translation is CASSIITATNEKLFF.

CDR3 loop: CASSPGLAGNNHEQYF. The CDR3 DNA follows: TGTGCCAGCAGCCCGGGACTAGCGGGAAACAATCACGAGCAGTACTTC. The genes are TRBV4-2 and TRBJ2-7; TRBD2 matches at 13 bases. Germline CDR1 is LGHNA and CDR2 is YNFKEQ. This CDR3 comprises 16 residues. V was pared by 4 bases and J by 5 bases, with 8 bases of the junction left unmatched.

DNA of the CDR3: TGTGCCAGCAGCCGCCAGGACAGCCTCTATGGCTACACCTTC. This gives the protein CASSRQDSLYGYTF. V is TRBV2 and J is TRBJ1-2; D may be TRBD1 (6 bases). The CDR3 sequence is 14 residues long. Trimming took 6 bases from V and 4 from J, leaving 15 bases between them. Per germline, CDR1 SNHLY and CDR2 FYNNEI.

This sequence joins TRBV5-1 and TRBJ1-1; the D is unclear. The CDR3 length is 15 residues. Trimming shortened V by 0 bases and J by 0 bases, and 9 bases separated the two germline ends. Germline CDR1 and CDR2: SGHRS and YFSETQ. DNA of the CDR3: TGCGCCAGCAGCTTGGCGGGATCGATGAACACTGAAGCTTTCTTT. Its translation is CASSLAGSMNTEAFF. Together with reference TRBV5-1 and TRBJ1-1, the CDR3 gives the full variable domain: KAGVTQTPRYLIKTRGQQVTLSCSPISGHRSVSWYQQTPGQGLQFLFEYFSETQRNKGNFPGRFSGRQFSNSRSEMNVSTLELGDSALYLCASSLAGSMNTEAFFGQGTRLTVV.

The chain's CDR3 is CASSRANRDPLLQETQYF. CDR3 nucleotides: TGCGCCAGCAGCCGGGCCAACAGGGACCCCTTACTTCAAGAGACCCAGTACTTC. V is TRBV5-1 and J is TRBJ2-5; tentative D call: TRBD1 (6 bases). The CDR3 totals 18 residues. Germline assignment: CDR1 SGHRS and CDR2 YFSETQ. V shed 4 bases and J shed 2 bases, with 24 bases lying between them.

This chain joins TRBV4-1 and TRBJ2-5; possibly TRBD1 for D (6 bases). CDR3 size: 14 residues. Germline V gene data show CDR1 as MGHRA and CDR2 as YSYEKL. V was clipped by 1 base and J by 7 bases, with 13 bases between them. The CDR3 region has the DNA TGCGCCAGCAGCCAAGTGGACAGACAATCGACCCAGTACTTC. Its translation is CASSQVDRQSTQYF.

The chain has TRBV2 and TRBJ1-5; 9 positions agree with TRBD1. This CDR3 has 15 residues. Germline CDR1 SNHLY, CDR2 FYNNEI. With 5 bases clipped from V and 0 bases from J, the junction kept 2 bases outside the gene matches. The CDR3: CASSRDRDSNQPQHF. The CDR3 DNA is TGTGCCAGCAGTAGGGACAGGGATAGCAATCAGCCCCAGCATTTT.

The chain carries TRBV6-1 and TRBJ2-7, with TRBD1 as a possible D gene (6 bases). This CDR3 region has 19 residues. Trimming took 2 bases from V and 2 from J, leaving 25 bases between them. From germline, CDR1 is MNHNS and CDR2 SASEGT. The CDR3 DNA sequence: TGTGCCAGCAGTGAATCCGGTCGTATATTCGCAGGGGTGGCCTACGAGCAGTACTTC. This gives the protein CASSESGRIFAGVAYEQYF.

The J gene is TRBJ2-3, the V gene TRBV5-1; 9 positions match TRBD2. V gave up 5 bases and J gave up 3 bases; unmatched junction bases: 10. Germline V gene data show CDR1 as SGHRS and CDR2 as YFSETQ. This CDR3 is built from 16 residues. CDR3 nucleotide sequence: TGCGCCAGCAGGGAGATAGCGGGAGTCTCGACAGATACGCAGTATTTT. Its translation is CASREIAGVSTDTQYF. Full variable domain (outside the CDR3, taken from reference TRBV5-1 and TRBJ2-3): KAGVTQTPRYLIKTRGQQVTLSCSPISGHRSVSWYQQTPGQGLQFLFEYFSETQRNKGNFPGRFSGRQFSNSRSEMNVSTLELGDSALYLCASREIAGVSTDTQYFGPGTRLTVL.

The chain is built from TRBV30 and TRBJ2-4; tentatively, D is TRBD2 (5 bases). The germline CDR1 and CDR2 sequences are GTSNPN and SVGIG (reference sequence). Trimming stripped 4 bases from V and 2 bases from J, with 9 bases between. The CDR3 has 13 residues. CDR3 nucleotide sequence: TGTGCCTGGAATGAGGGCCCCAAAAACATTCAGTACTTC. Its protein product is CAWNEGPKNIQYF.

This clone has just one count. The chain has TRBV7-9 and TRBJ1-1, with 7 positions matching TRBD1. This CDR3 is 14 amino acids long. J lost 2 bases, V lost 3 bases, and 3 bases had no gene match. The germline CDR1 and CDR2 sequences are SEHNR and FQNEAQ (reference sequence). Here the CDR3 DNA reads TGTGCCAGCAGCTTGGGGACAGCCAACACTGAAGCTTTCTTT. It codes for CASSLGTANTEAFF.

V is TRBV9 and J is TRBJ2-2; 8 nucleotides agree with TRBD1. The CDR3 covers 18 residues. Unmatched junction bases numbered 9, after V lost 0 bases and J lost 2 bases. Germline V gives CDR1 SGDLS, CDR2 YYNGEE. CDR3: CASSVGGGGTGNTGELFF. The CDR3 coding sequence is TGTGCCAGCAGCGTAGGGGGAGGAGGGACAGGTAACACCGGGGAGCTGTTTTTT.

This sequence joins TRBV7-3 and TRBJ2-3, with TRBD2 as a possible D gene (6 bases). CDR1 and CDR2 from the germline V gene are SGHTA and FQGTGA. The CDR3 contains 15 residues. V was trimmed by 5 bases and J by 2 bases, leaving 14 bases between them. CDR3 sequence (DNA): TGTGCCAGCAGCCCCACCGGGAGCGACACAGATACGCAGTATTTT. This sequence encodes CASSPTGSDTDTQYF.

The gene calls are TRBV2 and TRBJ2-3; 8 nucleotides agree with TRBD2. After removal of 7 bases from V and 1 base from J, the junction contained 7 bases not matched to a gene. The CDR3 totals 15 residues. Germline V gives CDR1 SNHLY, CDR2 FYNNEI. The CDR3 is CASTGGGGRTDTQYF. The CDR3 nucleotides read TGTGCCAGCACGGGAGGGGGTGGCCGCACAGATACGCAGTATTTT.

The V call is TRBV7-2, the J call TRBJ1-2; TRBD1 matches 10 bases. The V gene's germline CDR1 is SGHTA and CDR2 FQGNSA. Trimming removed 4 bases from V and 4 bases from J; junction bases left unmatched: 6. The CDR3 consists of 15 residues. CDR3 sequence reads: CASSSTGGAGYGYTF. CDR3 nucleotides: TGTGCCAGCAGCTCGACAGGGGGCGCGGGCTATGGCTACACCTTC.

The chain joins TRBV5-1 to TRBJ2-3; D call uncertain. Trimming pared 1 base from V and 2 bases from J, leaving 11 bases between. The CDR3 runs to 15 residues. Germline values: CDR1 SGHRS, CDR2 YFSETQ. CDR3 amino acids: CASSLTTHNTDTQYF. CDR3 nucleotides: TGCGCCAGCAGCTTGACGACACATAACACAGATACGCAGTATTTT.

V gene TRBV7-2 combines with J gene TRBJ2-2; 14 positions match TRBD2. This CDR3 has 14 residues. CDR1 SGHTA and CDR2 FQGNSA come from the germline V gene. V was pared by 8 bases and J by 5 bases, with 1 base of the junction left unmatched. In DNA form, the CDR3 reads TGTGCCAGCGGGACTAGCGGGAGTACCGGGGAGCTGTTTTTT. Its protein product is CASGTSGSTGELFF. The full variable domain, its missing parts supplied by reference TRBV7-2 and TRBJ2-2, is GAGVSQSPSNKVTEKGKDVELRCDPISGHTALYWYRQSLGQGLEFLIYFQGNSAPDKSGLPSDRFSAERTGGSVSTLTIQRTQQEDSAVYLCASGTSGSTGELFFGEGSRLTVL.

The CDR3 spells CASSLAIGPPDNNEQFF. The CDR3 DNA reads TGCGCCAGCAGCTTGGCAATAGGCCCCCCGGACAACAATGAGCAGTTCTTC. The rearrangement links TRBV5-1 to TRBJ2-1; D possibly corresponds to TRBD1 (5 bases). Between the trimmed V and J ends, which lost 0 bases and 5 bases, there was a span of 18 bases. Germline V lookup: CDR1 SGHRS, CDR2 YFSETQ. The CDR3 runs to 17 residues.

The chain uses TRBV12-5 and TRBJ2-2, with 7 bases that match TRBD2. Germline V CDR1 and CDR2: LGHNT, FRNRAP. There are 15 residues in the CDR3. Unmatched junction bases numbered 1, after V lost 2 bases and J lost 1 base. The CDR3 sequence is CASGLREGNTGELFF. The CDR3 DNA reads as TGTGCTAGTGGTTTGAGGGAGGGGAACACCGGGGAGCTGTTTTTT.

The rearrangement uses TRBV9 and TRBJ2-7; a possible D gene is TRBD1 (6 bases). CDR1 is SGDLS, CDR2 YYNGEE, per germline. The CDR3 is 13 amino acids. V dropped 2 bases and J dropped 6 bases, with 12 bases sitting between them. DNA of the CDR3: TGTGCCAGCAGCGTGGAGATAGGGGGCGAGCAGTACTTC. This codes for CASSVEIGGEQYF.

V usage is TRBV29-1 and J usage is TRBJ1-5; TRBD1 matches at 10 bases. V was clipped by 6 bases and J by 5 bases; unmatched bases: 4. CDR1 SQVTM and CDR2 ANQGSEA come from the germline V gene. The CDR3 is 13 amino acids. For the CDR3, the DNA is TGCAGCGTCGGACAGGGGGAGGATCAGCCCCAGCATTTT. This translates into CSVGQGEDQPQHF. The entire variable domain, with the rest obtained from reference TRBV29-1 and TRBJ1-5, is as follows: SAVISQKPSRDICQRGTSLTIQCQVDSQVTMMFWYRQQPGQSLTLIATANQGSEATYESGFVIDKFPISRPNLTFSTLTVSNMSPEDSSIYLCSVGQGEDQPQHFGDGTRLSIL.

The V and J genes are TRBV7-9 and TRBJ2-2; 9 nucleotides agree with TRBD2. CDR3 size: 17 residues. Germline loops: CDR1 SEHNR, CDR2 FQNEAQ (reference sequence). V gave up 1 base and J gave up 3 bases; unmatched junction bases: 6. Written as DNA, the CDR3 is TGTGCCAGCAGCTTAGGTTCACTAGCGGGCCACACCGGGGAGCTGTTTTTT. Its protein product is CASSLGSLAGHTGELFF. The variable domain in full, with the rest retrieved from reference TRBV7-9 and TRBJ2-2, is DTGVSQNPRHKITKRGQNVTFRCDPISEHNRLYWYRQTLGQGPEFLTYFQNEAQLEKSRLLSDRFSAERPKGSFSTLEIQRTEQGDSAMYLCASSLGSLAGHTGELFFGEGSRLTVL.